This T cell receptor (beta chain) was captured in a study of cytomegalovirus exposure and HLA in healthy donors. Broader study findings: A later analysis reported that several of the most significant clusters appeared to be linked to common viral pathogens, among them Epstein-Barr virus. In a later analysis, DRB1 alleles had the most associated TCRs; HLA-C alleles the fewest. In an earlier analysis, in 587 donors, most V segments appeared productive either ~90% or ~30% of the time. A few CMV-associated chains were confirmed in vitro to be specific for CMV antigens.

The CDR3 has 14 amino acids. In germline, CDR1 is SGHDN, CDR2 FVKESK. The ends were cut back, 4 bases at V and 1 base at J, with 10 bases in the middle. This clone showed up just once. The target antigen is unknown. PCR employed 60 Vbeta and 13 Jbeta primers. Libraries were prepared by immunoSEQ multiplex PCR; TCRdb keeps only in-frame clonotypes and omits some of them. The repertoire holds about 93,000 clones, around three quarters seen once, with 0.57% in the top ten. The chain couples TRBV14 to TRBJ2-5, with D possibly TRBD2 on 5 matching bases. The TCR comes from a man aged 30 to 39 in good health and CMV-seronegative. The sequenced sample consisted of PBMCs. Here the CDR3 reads CASSPRGSQETQYF. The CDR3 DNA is TGTGCCAGCAGCCCTCGGGGTAGCCAAGAGACCCAGTACTTC.